These 17 T cell receptor beta chains were all obtained from the same sample, sequenced in a study of cytomegalovirus exposure and HLA in healthy donors. 13 Jbeta primers and 60 Vbeta primers were used for the PCR. Here immunoSEQ multiplex PCR was the method, and the copy in TCRdb shows in-frame clones only, minus some. This table holds about 200,000 clones. Source material: PBMCs. Receptors were obtained from a girl aged 2 to 9 in good health and CMV-seropositive.

This rearrangement joins TRBV27 to TRBJ2-3, with TRBD2 identical over 11 bases. V was clipped by 5 bases and J by 5 bases; unmatched bases: 9. This CDR3 spans 16 amino acids. CDR1 and CDR2 (germline): MNHEY, SMNVEV (reference sequence). The CDR3 DNA reads TGTGCCAGCAGTCCCTCGTCTAGCGGGAGGAGAGATACGCAGTATTTT. As protein: CASSPSSSGRRDTQYF.

V is TRBV4-1 and J is TRBJ2-3, with TRBD1 identical over 10 bases. The CDR3 sequence is 15 residues long. Looked up from germline, CDR1 is MGHRA and CDR2 is YSYEKL. With 2 bases clipped from V and 7 bases from J, the junction kept 6 bases outside the gene matches. CDR3 in amino acids: CASSQPGQGSNTQYF. CDR3 DNA sequence: TGCGCCAGCAGCCAACCGGGACAGGGGAGTAATACGCAGTATTTT.

The chain is built from TRBV2 and TRBJ1-6; no definite D call. The V gene lost 6 bases and the J gene lost 0 bases, with 6 bases spanning the gap. Germline V gene sequence: CDR1 SNHLY, CDR2 FYNNEI. The CDR3 length is 14 residues. The CDR3 DNA reads TGTGCCAGCAGGGGGAGCTCCTATAATTCACCCCTCCACTTT. This encodes CASRGSSYNSPLHF.

This chain joins TRBV2 and TRBJ1-1, with D maybe TRBD1 (5 bases). Germline values: CDR1 SNHLY, CDR2 FYNNEI. This CDR3 spans 16 amino acids. V was trimmed by 7 bases and J by 0 bases, leaving 18 bases between them. CDR3 nucleotide sequence: TGTGCCAGCATAGGCAGGGCCCCGACGATGAACACTGAAGCTTTCTTT. This translates into CASIGRAPTMNTEAFF.

The chain links TRBV7-9 to TRBJ1-2; the match to TRBD1 covers 9 bases. Trimming at V came to 5 bases and at J to 4 bases, leaving 5 bases not matched to a gene. This CDR3 is built from 14 residues. Germline V CDR1 and CDR2: SEHNR, FQNEAQ (reference sequence). CDR3: CASSRKTGGYGYTF. The CDR3 coding sequence is TGTGCCAGCAGCCGCAAGACAGGGGGCTATGGCTACACCTTC.

As to this clone: Other DNA sequences from this sample encode an identical CDR3 as well. This sequence joins TRBV18 and TRBJ1-1; 7 bases fit TRBD1. The CDR3 consists of 14 residues. The trim removed 1 base at V and 2 bases at J, leaving 1 base unmatched. Germline lookup yields CDR1 KGHSH and CDR2 LQKENI. CDR3 residues: CASSPRQGNTEAFF. CDR3 DNA: TGTGCCAGCTCACCACGACAGGGAAACACTGAAGCTTTCTTT.

V is TRBV5-1 and J is TRBJ2-7; 8 nucleotides line up with TRBD1. The CDR3 loop spans 14 amino acids. From germline, CDR1 is SGHRS and CDR2 YFSETQ. J gave up 6 bases and V 2 bases, and 7 bases lay outside the gene matches. The DNA of the CDR3 is TGCGCCAGCAGCTTCGGACAGGGAACGGGCGAGCAGTACTTC. Protein: CASSFGQGTGEQYF.

The chain carries TRBV20-1 and TRBJ2-2; D may be TRBD2 (5 bases). Per germline, CDR1 DFQATT and CDR2 SNEGSKA (reference sequence). Deletions cut 6 bases from V and 8 bases from J, with 10 bases between. This CDR3 has 11 residues. CDR3 protein: CSAKGAGELFF. CDR3 bases: TGCAGTGCCAAGGGAGCGGGGGAGCTGTTTTTT.

The chain links TRBV12-5 to TRBJ2-3, with a weak D call TRBD2 (5 bases). Germline-derived CDR1 and CDR2 are LGHNT and FRNRAP. V gave up 8 bases and J gave up 0 bases, with 24 bases separating them. CDR3 length: 18 residues. DNA of the CDR3: TGTGCTAGTCACCGAGAGCGGAGCCTGGGTTCTAGCACAGATACGCAGTATTTT. Its protein is CASHRERSLGSSTDTQYF.

This sequence joins TRBV19 and TRBJ1-1, with a tentative D call TRBD1 (5 bases). The V end was cut by 10 bases, the J end by 3 bases, with 21 bases between. Germline CDR1 and CDR2: LNHDA and SQIVND (reference sequence). This CDR3 comprises 15 residues. The CDR3 loop reads CATRTRTGSDTEAFF. The CDR3 DNA sequence: TGTGCCACCCGAACCCGCACAGGAAGCGACACTGAAGCTTTCTTT.

This sequence joins TRBV19 and TRBJ1-2; tentatively, D is TRBD1 (5 bases). CDR1 is LNHDA and CDR2 is SQIVND in the germline V gene (reference sequence). The CDR3 spans 11 residues. V dropped 4 bases and J dropped 5 bases, with 5 bases sitting between them. The CDR3 DNA reads as TGTGCCAGTAGTACAGGGTATGGCTACACCTTC. Translation: CASSTGYGYTF.

CDR3: CASSLNAGVMINEQFF. The CDR3, as DNA: TGTGCCAGCAGTTTGAATGCGGGAGTAATGATTAATGAGCAGTTCTTC. This chain joins TRBV28 and TRBJ2-1, with 7 bases fitting TRBD2. This CDR3 comprises 16 residues. V lost 3 bases to trimming and J lost 7 bases; unmatched junction nucleotides: 12. The germline V gene has CDR1 MDHEN and CDR2 SYDVKM.

V usage is TRBV25-1 and J usage is TRBJ2-3, with TRBD2 identical over 12 bases. V dropped 2 bases and J dropped 0; count of bases not matched to a gene: 3. Germline lookup yields CDR1 MGHDK and CDR2 SYGVNS. The CDR3 runs to 17 residues. This CDR3 is CASSETGTSGSTDTQYF. CDR3 sequence (DNA): TGTGCCAGCAGTGAAACTGGGACTAGCGGGAGCACAGATACGCAGTATTTT.

The V and J genes are TRBV5-1 and TRBJ2-7, with 9 bases lining up with TRBD1. This CDR3 is built from 15 residues. V shed 4 bases, J shed 4 bases, and the junction held 9 bases outside the gene matches. The V gene's germline CDR1 is SGHRS and CDR2 YFSETQ. Here the CDR3 DNA reads TGCGCCAGCAGCCCAGAGGGACAGGGAGGATACGAGCAGTACTTC. Its translation is CASSPEGQGGYEQYF.

Of note for this clone: The CDR3 ends on some other residue instead of the conserved phenylalanine or tryptophan, so this is likely a read error. The DNA is left out, because the CDR3 cannot be placed on it with certainty; the CDR3 is given as TCRdb lists it. The rearrangement joins TRBV2 to TRBJ1-5; TRBD1, the table's D call, was not compared with the DNA. Germline assignment: CDR1 SNHLY and CDR2 FYNNEI. 16 amino acids form the CDR3, both terminal residues included. The CDR3 here is CASSDKVVGQGAPRFK.

The chain joins TRBV2 to TRBJ1-2, with a weak D call TRBD1 (6 bases). V was shortened by 6 bases and J by 7 bases, with 15 bases between the two germline ends. The CDR3 is 13 amino acids. Germline CDR1 reads SNHLY; CDR2 reads FYNNEI. CDR3 coding DNA: TGTGCCAGCAGGGGACAAGCCCCCCCTGGCTACACCTTC. This sequence encodes CASRGQAPPGYTF.

This sequence joins TRBV6-5 and TRBJ2-7; tentatively, D is TRBD2 (5 bases). The V gene's germline CDR1 is MNHEY and CDR2 SVGAGI. The CDR3 runs to 12 residues. V lost 10 bases to trimming and J lost 4 bases, with 14 bases between them. The CDR3 region is CATAGWRYEQYF. CDR3 nucleotides: TGTGCCACCGCTGGGTGGAGGTACGAGCAGTACTTC.